This T cell receptor beta chain was recovered during a study of brain T cells in children with intractable seizures. The study's findings and limits: Absence of clones before surgery may stem from lower sequencing depth. HCMV serostatus was not known, and viral specificity came from CDR3 similarity only.

Time point denoted: blood from clinic visit 5 months post-surgery; TSC patient then seizure free. Sequencing was limited to surgery cases with top T cell transcript signatures in brain tissue. At least one anti-epileptic drug was given before surgery. Germline lookup yields CDR1 MNHEY and CDR2 SVGAGI. The CDR3 sequence is 13 residues long. V lost 6 bases and J 5 bases, leaving 13 bases between the germline ends. Here immunoSEQ multiplex PCR was the method, and the copy in TCRdb shows in-frame clones only, minus some. The data contain about 320,000 clones, more than 85% of them singletons. Concerning this clone itself: Its specificity is unknown.

This chain joins TRBV6-5 and TRBJ1-1, with D uncertain. The TCR originated in a boy in the first two years of life with tuberous sclerosis and intractable seizures. This specimen was peripheral blood, taken roughly 5 months after surgery. In DNA form, the CDR3 reads TGTGCCAGCAGAGGACTTAGAGAGACTGAAGCTTTCTTT. Residues: CASRGLRETEAFF.